The clone carrying this T cell receptor beta chain has ten or more counts. This sample is drawn from a study of CD8+CD57+ T cells in acquired aplastic anemia. Individuals selected for sequencing had exhibited CD8+CD57+ cell expansion on flow cytometry. The diagnosis in all patients was severe acquired aplastic anemia. The CDR3 extends over 17 amino acids. Germline values: CDR1 SGHTA, CDR2 FQGTGA. V was clipped by 5 bases and J by 2 bases, with 22 bases between them. TCR beta VDJ combinations and CDR3 sequences were profiled from genomic DNA. TCRdb ran MiXCR on the reads and lists one entry per CDR3 protein. The table lists some 170,000 distinct CDR3 sequences, roughly 48% of them singletons.

This chain links TRBV7-3 with TRBJ2-7; perhaps TRBD1 as D (6 bases). Sequenced sample: sorted CD4+, CD8+, or CD8+CD57+ T cells (not recorded which) from PBMCs. The sequence derives from a human donor with aplastic anemia. CDR3 DNA sequence: TGTGCCAGCAGCCCTGCTGGGGGCGGCTACCGTCCCTACGAGCAGTACTTC. Its translation is CASSPAGGGYRPYEQYF.